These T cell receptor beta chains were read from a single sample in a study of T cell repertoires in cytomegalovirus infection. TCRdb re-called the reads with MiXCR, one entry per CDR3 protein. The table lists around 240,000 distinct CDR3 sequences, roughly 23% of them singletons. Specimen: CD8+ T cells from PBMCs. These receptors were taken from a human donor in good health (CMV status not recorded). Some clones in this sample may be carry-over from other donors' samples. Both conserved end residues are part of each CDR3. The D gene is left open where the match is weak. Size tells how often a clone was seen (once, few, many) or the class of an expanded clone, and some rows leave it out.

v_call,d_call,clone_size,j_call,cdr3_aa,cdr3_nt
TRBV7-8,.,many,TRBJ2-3,CASSPHPWESSTDTQYF,TGTGCCAGCAGCCCCCACCCTTGGGAATCTAGCACAGATACGCAGTATTTT
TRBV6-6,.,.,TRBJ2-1,CASSYSNGGSYNEQFF,TGTGCCAGCAGTTACTCGAACGGGGGTTCCTACAATGAGCAGTTCTTC
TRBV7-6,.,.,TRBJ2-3,CASRGITTRRPDSSTDTQYF,TGTGCCAGCCGGGGCATAACTACTCGACGCCCGGATTCTAGCACAGATACGCAGTATTTT
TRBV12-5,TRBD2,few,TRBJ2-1,CASGAPGTSGDEQFF,TGTGCTAGTGGGGCTCCCGGGACTAGCGGAGATGAGCAGTTCTTC
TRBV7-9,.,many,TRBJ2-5,CASRPINGGGETQYF,TGTGCCAGCAGGCCGATCAACGGGGGCGGGGAGACCCAGTACTTC
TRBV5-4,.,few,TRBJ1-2,CASSLGGLPSSGVGYTF,TGTGCCAGCAGCTTGGGTGGGTTACCCAGCAGTGGAGTTGGCTACACCTTC
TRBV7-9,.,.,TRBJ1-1,CASRSAAWVDTEAFF,TGTGCCAGCAGAAGCGCAGCTTGGGTGGACACTGAAGCTTTCTTT
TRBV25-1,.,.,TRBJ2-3,CASSEYLPGTDTQYF,TGTGCCAGCAGTGAATATCTCCCTGGGACAGATACGCAGTATTTT
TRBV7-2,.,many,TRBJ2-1,CASSLIGNEQFF,TGTGCCAGCAGCTTGATCGGGAATGAGCAGTTCTTC
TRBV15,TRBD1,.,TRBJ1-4,CATSSYGDREGEKLFF,TGTGCCACCAGCAGTTATGGGGACAGGGAAGGCGAAAAACTGTTTTTT
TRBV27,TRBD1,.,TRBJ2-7,CASSYRGESYEQYF,TGTGCCAGCTCATACAGGGGGGAATCCTACGAGCAGTACTTC
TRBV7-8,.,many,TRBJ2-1,CASSPRVGGLGEQFF,TGTGCCAGCAGCCCTAGGGTAGGTGGTCTTGGTGAGCAGTTCTTC
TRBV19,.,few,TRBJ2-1,CASTPRILAFNEQFF,TGTGCCAGTACCCCTAGGATCCTGGCCTTCAATGAGCAGTTCTTC
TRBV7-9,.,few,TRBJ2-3,CASAPGVTDTQYF,TGTGCCAGCGCCCCGGGGGTCACAGATACGCAGTATTTT
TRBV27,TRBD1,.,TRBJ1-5,CASSLLGTGSNQPQHF,TGTGCCAGCAGTTTACTCGGGACAGGGAGCAATCAGCCCCAGCATTTT
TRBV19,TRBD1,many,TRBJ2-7,CASSGQGGTYEQYF,TGTGCCAGTAGCGGACAGGGGGGAACCTACGAGCAGTACTTC
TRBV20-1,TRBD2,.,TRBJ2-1,CSLQGTSGINEQFF,TGCAGCTTACAGGGGACTAGCGGAATCAATGAGCAGTTCTTC
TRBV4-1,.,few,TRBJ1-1,CASSPDSLNTEAFF,TGCGCCAGCAGCCCGGACAGCCTGAACACTGAAGCTTTCTTT
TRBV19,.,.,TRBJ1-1,CASAFGPTEAFF,TGTGCCAGTGCCTTCGGCCCCACTGAAGCTTTCTTT
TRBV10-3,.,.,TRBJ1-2,CAISDGYGYTF,TGTGCCATCAGTGATGGCTATGGCTACACCTTC
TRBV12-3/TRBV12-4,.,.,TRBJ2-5,CASSGLSQETQYF,TGTGCCAGCTCAGGACTCTCACAAGAGACCCAGTACTTC
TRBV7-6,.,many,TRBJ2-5,CASSPLGGETQYF,TGTGCCAGCAGCCCGCTTGGGGGGGAGACCCAGTACTTC
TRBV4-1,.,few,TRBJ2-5,CASSQVQSGETQYF,TGCGCCAGCAGCCAAGTTCAGAGTGGCGAGACCCAGTACTTC
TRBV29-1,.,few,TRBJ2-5,CSVEGDTYQETQYF,TGCAGCGTTGAGGGGGACACATACCAAGAGACCCAGTACTTC
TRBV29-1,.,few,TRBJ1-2,CSAYKPGPNTGVESGVYGYTF,TGCAGCGCCTATAAACCGGGACCCAATACAGGAGTAGAGTCGGGAGTCTATGGCTACACCTTC
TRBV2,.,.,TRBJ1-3,CASSGPFRAGNTIYF,TGTGCCAGCAGTGGGCCTTTTCGTGCTGGAAACACCATATATTTT
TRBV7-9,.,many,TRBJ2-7,CASSSRLGLTYEQYF,TGTGCCAGCAGCTCCCGGCTCGGACTCACCTACGAGCAGTACTTC
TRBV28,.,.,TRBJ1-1,CASSFAGLGTEAFF,TGTGCCAGCAGTTTCGCGGGGCTCGGCACTGAAGCTTTCTTT
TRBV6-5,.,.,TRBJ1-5,CASRPYRENSNQPQHF,TGTGCCAGCAGACCATACAGGGAGAATAGCAATCAGCCCCAGCATTTT
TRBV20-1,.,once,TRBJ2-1,CSARGVEGSYNEQFF,TGCAGTGCTAGAGGGGTCGAGGGCTCCTACAATGAGCAGTTCTTC
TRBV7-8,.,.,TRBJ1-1,CASSPPGGLGTEAFF,TGTGCCAGCAGCCCCCCCGGGGGTTTGGGCACTGAAGCTTTCTTT
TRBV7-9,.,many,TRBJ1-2,CASSLTEEGARYTF,TGTGCCAGCAGCCTGACAGAGGAAGGAGCCCGCTACACCTTC